This T cell receptor (beta chain) was observed in a study of blood T cell repertoires in COVID-19. For the study at large: COVID-19 samples, acute and convalescent, were from the United States, Italy and Spain. From T cells, B-cell-depleted T cells, or PBMCs came the material, which was cDNA or gDNA.

The germline CDR1 and CDR2 sequences are SGHRS and YFSETQ. The CDR3 extends over 16 amino acids. V was pared by 1 base and J by 5 bases, with 10 bases of the junction left unmatched. Original analysis: Quantification of nucleated cells was approximated via reference gene primer amplification. Sequencing was performed with immunoSEQ multiplex PCR; in TCRdb, only in-frame clones are kept and a portion is missing. V and J calls and clone size are given by that table; D and trimming were obtained from the DNA. The top ten hold less than 5.5% of the sample, which has roughly 100,000 clones, 75% to 95% seen once.

This TCR derives from a man between 18 and 35 years old with acute or convalescent COVID-19. The rearrangement joins TRBV5-1 to TRBJ1-1, with TRBD1 matching 8 bases. The sequencing input was peripheral blood. The CDR3 nucleotides read TGCGCCAGCAGCTTGAAGCCACAGGGGGGGTCTACTGAAGCTTTCTTT. Its translation is CASSLKPQGGSTEAFF. The whole variable domain, remainder taken from reference TRBV5-1 and TRBJ1-1, is KAGVTQTPRYLIKTRGQQVTLSCSPISGHRSVSWYQQTPGQGLQFLFEYFSETQRNKGNFPGRFSGRQFSNSRSEMNVSTLELGDSALYLCASSLKPQGGSTEAFFGQGTRLTVV.